The 18 T cell receptor beta chains below come from one sample, sequenced in a study of blood T cells in healthy people across ages. Next came a second PCR, run for roughly 7 to 12 cycles, which used a sample-barcoded 5' primer along with a J-beta primer mix. One entry per CDR3 protein results from TCRdb running MiXCR on the 5' RACE reads. This sample has around 1,500,000 distinct CDR3 sequences, with roughly 28% found just once. Sample: blood. Receptors originate from a woman aged 25 to 39 in good health.

The chain couples TRBV2 to TRBJ2-1; D unresolved. Trimming pared 5 bases from V and 0 bases from J, leaving 8 bases between. CDR3 length: 14 residues. Germline CDR1 is SNHLY and CDR2 is FYNNEI. CDR3 nucleotides: TGTGCCAGCAGTCCGAACCGCTCCTACAATGAGCAGTTCTTC. Translated, it gives CASSPNRSYNEQFF.

The chain employs TRBV6-5 and TRBJ2-1; D tentatively reads TRBD1 or TRBD2 (5 bases each). The CDR3 spans 13 residues. The germline V gene has CDR1 MNHEY and CDR2 SVGAGI. Trimming shortened V by 3 bases and J by 9 bases, and 12 bases separated the two germline ends. In nucleotides, the CDR3 is TGTGCCAGCAGTTATGAGGGGTTAGGTGAGCAGTTCTTC. Its protein is CASSYEGLGEQFF.

A word on this clonotype: An end of the junction does not agree with germline; a read error may underlie this. The V and J genes are TRBV25-1 and TRBJ2-3, with D tentatively TRBD1 (5 bases). CDR1 and CDR2 (germline): MGHDK, SYGVNS. The CDR3 runs to 14 residues. As DNA, the CDR3 is TGTGCCGGCAGTGGGGCCTTGAAGGGAGATACGCAGTATTTT. It yields the protein CAGSGALKGDTQYF. The whole variable domain, remainder taken from reference TRBV25-1 and TRBJ2-3, is EADIYQTPRYLVIGTGKKITLECSQTMGHDKMYWYQQDPGMELHLIHYSYGVNSTEKGDLSSESTVSRIRTEHFPLTLESARPSHTSQYLCAGSGALKGDTQYFGPGTRLTVL.

In this sample, this clonotype turned up many times. The chain employs TRBV7-2 and TRBJ2-3; the D gene is possibly TRBD1 (6 bases). The CDR3 loop spans 14 amino acids. V was pared by 6 bases and J by 4 bases, with 14 bases between. The V gene's germline CDR1 is SGHTA and CDR2 FQGNSA. CDR3: CASSSNRVADTQYF. CDR3 DNA sequence: TGTGCCAGCAGTTCAAACAGGGTGGCAGATACGCAGTATTTT.

The chain combines TRBV4-1 with TRBJ1-2; no clear D. In germline, CDR1 is MGHRA, CDR2 YSYEKL. CDR3 size: 14 residues. V was pared by 0 bases and J by 5 bases, with 10 bases between. In DNA form, the CDR3 reads TGCGCCAGCAGCCAAGACCCGACGGTATATGGCTACACCTTC. Its protein product is CASSQDPTVYGYTF.

This clonotype was recorded at least ten times. The V call is TRBV6-5, the J call TRBJ2-7; the D gene is possibly TRBD2 (6 bases). The CDR3 contains 13 residues. Trimming took 6 bases from V and 3 from J, leaving 12 bases between them. The V gene's germline CDR1 is MNHEY and CDR2 SVGAGI. The CDR3 nucleotides are TGTGCCAGCAGACGACTAGGGGACTACGAGCAGTACTTC. It encodes CASRRLGDYEQYF.

J is TRBJ2-7 and V is TRBV7-2, with D perhaps TRBD1 or TRBD2 (5 bases each). V lost 8 bases, J lost 2 bases, and 25 bases lay in between. The CDR3 runs to 17 residues. CDR1 is SGHTA and CDR2 is FQGNSA in the germline V gene. CDR3 in DNA: TGTGCCAGCGGCCTTCCCCTGCGGGCCGGGGCAGCCTACGAGCAGTACTTC. This gives the protein CASGLPLRAGAAYEQYF. The complete variable domain, with remaining parts taken from reference TRBV7-2 and TRBJ2-7, reads GAGVSQSPSNKVTEKGKDVELRCDPISGHTALYWYRQSLGQGLEFLIYFQGNSAPDKSGLPSDRFSAERTGGSVSTLTIQRTQQEDSAVYLCASGLPLRAGAAYEQYFGPGTRLTVT.

The V call is TRBV20-1, the J call TRBJ2-1, with 8 bases fitting TRBD1. CDR3 length: 15 residues. Trimming removed 0 bases from V and 4 bases from J; junction bases left unmatched: 5. Germline V gene sequence: CDR1 DFQATT, CDR2 SNEGSKA (reference sequence). The CDR3 protein is CSARDPGQAYNEQFF. Written as DNA, the CDR3 is TGCAGTGCTAGAGATCCGGGACAGGCTTACAATGAGCAGTTCTTC.

The rearrangement links TRBV20-1 to TRBJ1-1; unclear D gene. Trimming cost V 6 bases and J 0 bases, with 11 bases left between them. The CDR3 loop spans 13 amino acids. The germline gives CDR1 DFQATT, CDR2 SNEGSKA (reference sequence). This CDR3 reads CSATRHLNTEAFF. CDR3 nucleotide sequence: TGCAGTGCCACCAGACATTTGAACACTGAAGCTTTCTTT.

This clonotype was observed a handful of times. V gene TRBV28 combines with J gene TRBJ2-3; 8 positions agree with TRBD2. Trimming cost V 4 bases and J 1 base; bases outside gene matches: 7. The CDR3 contains 16 residues. In germline, CDR1 is MDHEN, CDR2 SYDVKM. CDR3 sequence reads: CASSSPGGDGTDTQYF. CDR3 bases: TGTGCCAGCAGTTCCCCGGGGGGGGATGGCACAGATACGCAGTATTTT.

The table lists this clonotype with many counts. The chain has TRBV12-3 or TRBV12-4 and TRBJ2-1; either TRBD1 or TRBD2 may supply D (5 bases each). V was shortened by 9 bases and J by 9 bases, with 18 bases between the two germline ends. This CDR3 is 13 amino acids long. DNA for the CDR3: TGTGCCAGTACGGGGCAGAGGAACGGTGAGCAGTTCTTC. Residues: CASTGQRNGEQFF.

As to this clonotype: The junction and the germline gene differ at one end; a read error may be behind it. The V call is TRBV13, the J call TRBJ2-4; D call uncertain. The DNA end is more similar to TRBJ2-7, so the J call may be wrong. Germline loops: CDR1 PRHDT, CDR2 FYEKMQ (reference sequence). The CDR3 length is 12 residues. CDR3: CANSLDNYEQYF. Written as DNA, the CDR3 is TGTGCCAACAGCTTAGATAACTACGAGCAGTACTTC.

The rearrangement links TRBV23-1 to TRBJ2-1; maybe TRBD1 (6 bases). TRBV23-1 counts as an open reading frame of uncertain function. V was shortened by 2 bases and J by 7 bases, with 15 bases between the two germline ends. This CDR3 comprises 15 residues. CDR3 coding DNA: TGCGCCAGCAGTCAAAACAGGGTCGACGGAAATGAGCAGTTCTTC. This codes for CASSQNRVDGNEQFF.

To note about this clonotype: A much larger clone sits a single nucleotide away, making a read error possible. The chain recombines TRBV2 with TRBJ2-1; TRBD2 agrees at 8 bases. The V segment lost 5 bases and the J segment 5 bases; nucleotides outside the gene matches: 11. The length of the CDR3 is 16 residues. Germline CDR1 and CDR2: SNHLY and FYNNEI. DNA for the CDR3: TGTGCCAGCAGTAGGGCGGGGACTAGAAACAACAATGAGCAGTTCTTC. This translates into CASSRAGTRNNNEQFF. Combining the CDR3 with reference TRBV2 and TRBJ2-1 gives the whole variable domain EPEVTQTPSHQVTQMGQEVILRCVPISNHLYFYWYRQILGQKVEFLVSFYNNEISEKSEIFDDQFSVERPDGSNFTLKIRSTKLEDSAMYFCASSRAGTRNNNEQFFGPGTRLTVL.

In this sample, this clonotype turned up a few times. The J gene is TRBJ2-1, the V gene TRBV7-9, with D possibly TRBD1 on 6 matching bases. The CDR3 runs to 13 residues. Between the trimmed V and J ends, which lost 6 bases and 4 bases, there was a span of 10 bases. From germline, CDR1 is SEHNR and CDR2 FQNEAQ (reference sequence). The DNA for the CDR3 is TGTGCCAGCAGACAGGGATTATACAATGAGCAGTTCTTC. It translates to CASRQGLYNEQFF.

Only a few counts were recorded for this clonotype. The gene calls are TRBV9 and TRBJ1-1, with D unresolved. The V end was cut by 4 bases, the J end by 7 bases, with 14 bases between. The CDR3 spans 13 residues. Germline V gene sequence: CDR1 SGDLS, CDR2 YYNGEE. This CDR3 is CASSPPMMDEAFF. The CDR3 region has the DNA TGTGCCAGCAGCCCCCCGATGATGGATGAAGCTTTCTTT. The whole variable domain, remainder taken from reference TRBV9 and TRBJ1-1, is DSGVTQTPKHLITATGQRVTLRCSPRSGDLSVYWYQQSLDQGLQFLIQYYNGEERAKGNILERFSAQQFPDLHSELNLSSLELGDSALYFCASSPPMMDEAFFGQGTRLTVV.

This clonotype occurred a few times. The rearrangement joins TRBV28 to TRBJ2-1; no reliable D call. Germline CDR1 and CDR2: MDHEN and SYDVKM. The CDR3 contains 13 residues. Trimming removed 5 bases from V and 7 bases from J, with 12 bases in between. The CDR3 loop reads CASSPLLWNEQFF. CDR3 sequence (DNA): TGTGCCAGCAGTCCCCTTTTGTGGAATGAGCAGTTCTTC.

The chain is built from TRBV10-3 and TRBJ2-3; D is unresolved. Trimming pared 4 bases from V and 4 bases from J, leaving 3 bases between. Germline V CDR1 and CDR2: ENHRY, SYGVKD. The CDR3 sequence is 11 residues long. The CDR3 is CAISVADTQYF. The CDR3 coding sequence is TGTGCCATCAGTGTGGCAGATACGCAGTATTTT.